These T cell receptor beta chains were read from a single sample in a study of blood T cell repertoires in COVID-19. Method: immunoSEQ multiplex PCR; TCRdb's copy keeps in-frame clones and lacks some. The repertoire holds around 170,000 clones, with more than 65% as singletons. Sequences were obtained from peripheral blood. These receptors originate from an elderly woman with acute or convalescent COVID-19. The CDR3 runs from the conserved cysteine through the conserved F or W. Fields, in order: CDR3 length, J gene, V gene, D gene, CDR3 protein. The D gene is left open where the match is weak.

>16|TRBJ1-1|TRBV5-6|TRBD1
CASSLAGTGANTEAFF
>11|TRBJ2-1|TRBV12-3/TRBV12-4|.
CASSQYNEQFF
>16|TRBJ1-6|TRBV27|TRBD1
CASTKDRGSYNSPLHF
>17|TRBJ2-1|TRBV11-2|.
CASNLGGAFERDNEQFF
>15|TRBJ1-6|TRBV11-3|.
CASSLDSRDNSPLHF
>15|TRBJ2-1|TRBV5-1|.
CASSLGTGRPNEQFF
>13|TRBJ2-7|TRBV6-5|.
CASRWSGNYEQYF
>10|TRBJ2-1|TRBV7-6|.
CAWGDNEQFF
>13|TRBJ2-3|TRBV3-1/TRBV3-2|.
CASSQSIGGTQYF
>15|TRBJ1-4|TRBV4-1|.
CASSQDHTTNEKLFF
>13|TRBJ2-7|TRBV3-1/TRBV3-2|.
CASSQVRQNEQYF
>13|TRBJ1-5|TRBV28|.
CASSLHGDQPQHF
>13|TRBJ1-2|TRBV18|TRBD1
CASSGDRDYGYTF
>18|TRBJ1-6|TRBV7-9|TRBD1
CASSLPGQGTGGNSPLHF
>13|TRBJ2-7|TRBV5-1|TRBD2
CASTQGGSYEQYF
>17|TRBJ2-3|TRBV5-6|TRBD1
CASSLDRGGLGTDTQYF
>16|TRBJ1-4|TRBV27|.
CASSLKAGAANEKLFF
>14|TRBJ1-2|TRBV19|.
CASSLGGGGYGYTF
>14|TRBJ2-5|TRBV7-2|TRBD2
CASRPRGDQETQYF
>16|TRBJ2-1|TRBV19|TRBD2
CASSRTSGGGYNEQFF
>14|TRBJ1-1|TRBV13|TRBD1
CASSRTGGVTEAFF
>14|TRBJ2-6|TRBV30|.
CAWSLSSGANVLTF
>15|TRBJ2-2|TRBV7-6|TRBD2
CASRPGGTNTGELFF
>16|TRBJ1-2|TRBV5-1|TRBD1
CASSLLLGQGSYGYTF
>15|TRBJ2-5|TRBV24-1|TRBD2
CATSDSGAGGETQYF
>14|TRBJ2-3|TRBV5-1|.
CASSFRGPTDTQYF
>15|TRBJ1-4|TRBV19|TRBD1
CASNSGDRANEKLFF
>13|TRBJ2-7|TRBV14|.
CASSQGAGEEQYF
>16|TRBJ1-4|TRBV7-2|TRBD1
CASSSAPGQGGEKLFF
>14|TRBJ1-2|TRBV28|.
CASSPLAGNYGYTF
>13|TRBJ2-1|TRBV28|.
CASSFQADNEQFF
>16|TRBJ1-2|TRBV7-9|TRBD1
CASSLGQGFSPYGYTF
>16|TRBJ1-6|TRBV7-8|.
CASSPTGGRGNSPLHF
>17|TRBJ1-6|TRBV11-2|.
CASSFYQGWTRNSPLHF
>18|TRBJ2-7|TRBV27|TRBD1
CASSLEAGTGVVTYEQYF
>17|TRBJ1-5|TRBV28|TRBD1
CASSLPFRDRGRQPQHF
>14|TRBJ1-3|TRBV14|.
CASSPRVSGNTIYF
>12|TRBJ1-2|TRBV12-3/TRBV12-4|.
CASHRVGYGYTF
>16|TRBJ1-2|TRBV5-6|TRBD1
CASSVGVGQGVYGYTF
>16|TRBJ2-1|TRBV19|TRBD1
CASSQSGQGSYNEQFF
>14|TRBJ2-3|TRBV24-1|TRBD1
CATSGTGRTDTQYF
>14|TRBJ1-2|TRBV6-6|TRBD1
CASTRQGGDYGYTF
>15|TRBJ1-2|TRBV7-9|.
CASSSAAEVSRGYTF
>15|TRBJ1-1|TRBV14|.
CASSPRRGEGTEAFF
>14|TRBJ2-5|TRBV6-5|TRBD2
CASRGLAAQETQYF
>15|TRBJ2-7|TRBV19|.
CASSIGRAPVYEQYF
>15|TRBJ1-5|TRBV2|.
CASSPEAVGNQPQHF
>15|TRBJ1-2|TRBV6-6|.
CASSYQGPQSYGYTF
>13|TRBJ2-1|TRBV12-5|.
CASGHWDSNEQFF
>12|TRBJ2-7|TRBV19|TRBD2
CASRREGYEQYF
>14|TRBJ2-3|TRBV29-1|.
CSVVLWTGGNTQYF
>13|TRBJ2-7|TRBV7-2|.
CASSLDRAYEQYF
>11|TRBJ2-5|TRBV7-2|.
CASSPQETQYF
>13|TRBJ2-7|TRBV7-2|.
CASSLEQGYEQYF
>16|TRBJ2-7|TRBV7-8|.
CASSLGQGSSSYEQYF
>17|TRBJ2-2|TRBV6-4|TRBD1
CASSPVGGQGAIGELFF
>15|TRBJ1-4|TRBV5-1|TRBD1
CASSLQGARDEKLFF
>11|TRBJ2-7|TRBV30|.
CAWKYSYEQYF
>12|TRBJ2-1|TRBV2|TRBD2
CASGQGGAQQFF